The present entry profiles one TCR beta chain with its context. The entry originates in a study of T cell changes during pregnancy in multiple sclerosis. Trimming cost V 0 bases and J 5 bases, with 11 bases left between them. This CDR3 is built from 15 residues. Germline V gene sequence: CDR1 MRHNA, CDR2 SNTAGT. This table comes from immunoSEQ multiplex PCR, and its TCRdb copy is limited to in-frame clones, with some not included. Among about 40,000 clones, roughly 90% were seen once, and the ten largest hold approximately 1.5%. The specimen was PBMCs (not recorded whether the cells were cultured). This receptor was obtained from a female donor with multiple sclerosis, enrolled in a pregnancy study. V gene TRBV6-4 combines with J gene TRBJ1-5, with a weak D call TRBD1 (6 bases). CDR3 nucleotide sequence: TGTGCCAGCAGTGACTCCCCGGAGGGGGATCAGCCCCAGCATTTT. Amino acid sequence: CASSDSPEGDQPQHF.